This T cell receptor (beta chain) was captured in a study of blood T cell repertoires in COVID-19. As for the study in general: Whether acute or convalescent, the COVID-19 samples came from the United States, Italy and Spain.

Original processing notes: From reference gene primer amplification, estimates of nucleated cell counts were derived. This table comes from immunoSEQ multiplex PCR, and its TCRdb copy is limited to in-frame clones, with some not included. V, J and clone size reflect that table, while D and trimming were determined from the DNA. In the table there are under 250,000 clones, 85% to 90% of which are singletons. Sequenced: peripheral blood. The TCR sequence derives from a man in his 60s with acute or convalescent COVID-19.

CDR3 nucleotides: TGTGCCAGCAGCTTAGGGTTAGCGGGAGGCCTTAATGAGCAGTTCTTC. It is translated as CASSLGLAGGLNEQFF. This chain uses TRBV7-3 with TRBJ2-1; 10 nucleotides agree with TRBD2. Germline V gene lookup returns CDR1 SGHTA and CDR2 FQGTGA. Unmatched junction bases numbered 8, after V lost 2 bases and J lost 7 bases. This CDR3 is 16 amino acids long.